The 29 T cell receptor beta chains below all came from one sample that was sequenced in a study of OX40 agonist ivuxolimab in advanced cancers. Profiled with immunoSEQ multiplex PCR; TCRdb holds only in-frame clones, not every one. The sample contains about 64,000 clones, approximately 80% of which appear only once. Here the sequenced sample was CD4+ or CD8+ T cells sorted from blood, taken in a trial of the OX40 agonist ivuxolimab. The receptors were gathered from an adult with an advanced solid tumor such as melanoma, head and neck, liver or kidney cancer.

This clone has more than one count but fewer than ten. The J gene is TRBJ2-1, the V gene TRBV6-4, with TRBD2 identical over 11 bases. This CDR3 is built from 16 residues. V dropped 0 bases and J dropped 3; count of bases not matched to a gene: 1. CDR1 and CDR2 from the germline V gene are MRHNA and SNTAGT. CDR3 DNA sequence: TGTGCCAGCAGTGACTCCGGGACTAGCGGCTACAATGAGCAGTTCTTC. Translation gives CASSDSGTSGYNEQFF.

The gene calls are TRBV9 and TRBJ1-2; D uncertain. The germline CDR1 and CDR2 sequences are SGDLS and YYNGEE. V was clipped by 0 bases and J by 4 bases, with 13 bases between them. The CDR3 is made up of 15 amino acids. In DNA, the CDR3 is TGTGCCAGCAGCGTAGACCCTGGCACCACCTATGGCTACACCTTC. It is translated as CASSVDPGTTYGYTF.

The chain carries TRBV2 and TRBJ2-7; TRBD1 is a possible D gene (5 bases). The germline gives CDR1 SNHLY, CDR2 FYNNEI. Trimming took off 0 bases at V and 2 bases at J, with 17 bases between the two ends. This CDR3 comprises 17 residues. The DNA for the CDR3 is TGTGCCAGCAGTGAAGCGCCGGTTGGCAGGGAAACCTACGAGCAGTACTTC. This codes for CASSEAPVGRETYEQYF.

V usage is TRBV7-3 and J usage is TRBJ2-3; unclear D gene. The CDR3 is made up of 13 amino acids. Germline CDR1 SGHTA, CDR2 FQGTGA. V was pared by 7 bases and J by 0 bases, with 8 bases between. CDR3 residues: CASNGPSTDTQYF. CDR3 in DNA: TGTGCCAGCAATGGACCAAGCACAGATACGCAGTATTTT.

CDR3 region: CASSLLGEGYTF. The CDR3 DNA reads TGTGCCAGCAGTTTGTTAGGGGAAGGCTACACCTTC. The V and J genes are TRBV28 and TRBJ1-2; D may be TRBD1 (5 bases). Trimming took 3 bases from V and 8 from J, leaving 10 bases between them. The CDR3 length is 12 residues. Germline assignment: CDR1 MDHEN and CDR2 SYDVKM.

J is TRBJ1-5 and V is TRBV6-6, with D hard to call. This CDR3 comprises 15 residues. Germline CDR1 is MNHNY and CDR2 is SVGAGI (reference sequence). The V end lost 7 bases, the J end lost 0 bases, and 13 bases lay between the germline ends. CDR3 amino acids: CASTETEYSNQPQHF. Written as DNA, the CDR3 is TGTGCCAGCACCGAGACCGAATATAGCAATCAGCCCCAGCATTTT.

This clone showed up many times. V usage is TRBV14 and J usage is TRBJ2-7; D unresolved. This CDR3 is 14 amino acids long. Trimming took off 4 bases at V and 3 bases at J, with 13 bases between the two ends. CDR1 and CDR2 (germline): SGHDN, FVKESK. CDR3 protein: CASSLGSAYYEQYF. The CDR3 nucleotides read TGTGCCAGCAGCCTTGGCAGTGCTTACTACGAGCAGTACTTC.

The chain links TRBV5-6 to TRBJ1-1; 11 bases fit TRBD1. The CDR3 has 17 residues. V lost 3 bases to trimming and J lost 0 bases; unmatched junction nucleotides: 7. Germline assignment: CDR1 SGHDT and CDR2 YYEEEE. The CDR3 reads CASSSTRTGGLNTEAFF. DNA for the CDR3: TGTGCCAGCAGCTCAACTAGGACAGGGGGCTTGAACACTGAAGCTTTCTTT.

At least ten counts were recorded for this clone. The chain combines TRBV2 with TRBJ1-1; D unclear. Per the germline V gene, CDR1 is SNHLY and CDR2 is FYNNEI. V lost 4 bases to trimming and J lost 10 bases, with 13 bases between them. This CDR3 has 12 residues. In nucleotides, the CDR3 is TGTGCCAGCAGTGTTATCGGGTCCGGAGCTTTCTTT. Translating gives CASSVIGSGAFF.

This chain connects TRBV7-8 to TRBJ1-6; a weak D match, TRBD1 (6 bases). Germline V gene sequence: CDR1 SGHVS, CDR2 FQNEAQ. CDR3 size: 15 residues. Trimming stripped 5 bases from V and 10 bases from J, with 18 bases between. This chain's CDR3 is CASSAQGPRGSPLHF. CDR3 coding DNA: TGTGCCAGCAGCGCGCAGGGGCCCCGTGGGTCACCCCTCCACTTT.

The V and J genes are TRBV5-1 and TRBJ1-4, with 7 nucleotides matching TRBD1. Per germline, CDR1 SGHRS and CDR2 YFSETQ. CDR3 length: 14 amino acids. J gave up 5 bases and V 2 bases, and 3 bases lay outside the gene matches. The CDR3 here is CASSLQGFNEKLFF. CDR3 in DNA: TGCGCCAGCAGCTTACAGGGGTTCAATGAAAAACTGTTTTTT.

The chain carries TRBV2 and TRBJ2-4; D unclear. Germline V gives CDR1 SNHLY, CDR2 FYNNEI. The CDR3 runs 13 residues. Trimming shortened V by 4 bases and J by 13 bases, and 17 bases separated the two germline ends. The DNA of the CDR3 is TGTGCCAGCAGTGCAATCGAAGCGCCCCGACAGTACTTC. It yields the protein CASSAIEAPRQYF.

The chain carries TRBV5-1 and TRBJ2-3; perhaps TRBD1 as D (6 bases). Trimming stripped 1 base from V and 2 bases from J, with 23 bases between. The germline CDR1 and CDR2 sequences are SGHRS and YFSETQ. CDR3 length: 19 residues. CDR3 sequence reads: CASSLIVTGQTGNTDTQYF. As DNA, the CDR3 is TGCGCCAGCAGCTTGATTGTGACAGGACAAACTGGGAACACAGATACGCAGTATTTT.

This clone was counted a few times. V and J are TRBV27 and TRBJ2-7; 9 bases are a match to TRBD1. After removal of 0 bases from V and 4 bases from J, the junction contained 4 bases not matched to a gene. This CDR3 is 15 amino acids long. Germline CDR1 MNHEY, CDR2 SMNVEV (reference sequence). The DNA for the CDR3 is TGTGCCAGCAGTTTATCCACAGGGGGCATTTACGAGCAGTACTTC. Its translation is CASSLSTGGIYEQYF.

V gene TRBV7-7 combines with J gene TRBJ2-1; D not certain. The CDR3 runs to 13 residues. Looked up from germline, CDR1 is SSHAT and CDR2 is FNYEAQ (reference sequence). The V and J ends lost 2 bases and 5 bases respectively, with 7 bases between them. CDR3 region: CASSLSMNNEQFF. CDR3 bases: TGTGCCAGCAGCTTATCCATGAACAATGAGCAGTTCTTC.

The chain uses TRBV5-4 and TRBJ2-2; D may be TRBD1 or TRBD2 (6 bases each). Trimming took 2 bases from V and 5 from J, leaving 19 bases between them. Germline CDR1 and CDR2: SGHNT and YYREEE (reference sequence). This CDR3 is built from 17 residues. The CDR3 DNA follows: TGTGCCAGCAGCTTCTTAGGACGGGAGAGGGGGACCGGGGAGCTGTTTTTT. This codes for CASSFLGRERGTGELFF.

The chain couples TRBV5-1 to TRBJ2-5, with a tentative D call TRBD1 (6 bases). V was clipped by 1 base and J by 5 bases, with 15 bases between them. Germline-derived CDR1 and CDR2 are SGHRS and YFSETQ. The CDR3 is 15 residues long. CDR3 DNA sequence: TGCGCCAGCAGCTTGAGAACAGGGTCCGGCGAGACCCAGTACTTC. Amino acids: CASSLRTGSGETQYF. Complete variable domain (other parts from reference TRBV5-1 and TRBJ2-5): KAGVTQTPRYLIKTRGQQVTLSCSPISGHRSVSWYQQTPGQGLQFLFEYFSETQRNKGNFPGRFSGRQFSNSRSEMNVSTLELGDSALYLCASSLRTGSGETQYFGPGTRLLVL.

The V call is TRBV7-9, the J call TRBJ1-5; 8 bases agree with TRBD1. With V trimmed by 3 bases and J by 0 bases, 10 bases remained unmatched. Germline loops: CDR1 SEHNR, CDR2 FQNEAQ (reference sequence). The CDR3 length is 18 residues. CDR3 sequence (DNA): TGTGCCAGCAGCTTGGACAGGGAAGGGATCGATAGCAATCAGCCCCAGCATTTT. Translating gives CASSLDREGIDSNQPQHF.

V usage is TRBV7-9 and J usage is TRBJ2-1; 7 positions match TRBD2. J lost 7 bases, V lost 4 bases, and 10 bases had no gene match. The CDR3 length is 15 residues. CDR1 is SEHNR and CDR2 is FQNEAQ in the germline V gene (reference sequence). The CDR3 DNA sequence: TGTGCCAGCAGCTCATCGGGACTACCCCTTAATGAGCAGTTCTTC. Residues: CASSSSGLPLNEQFF.

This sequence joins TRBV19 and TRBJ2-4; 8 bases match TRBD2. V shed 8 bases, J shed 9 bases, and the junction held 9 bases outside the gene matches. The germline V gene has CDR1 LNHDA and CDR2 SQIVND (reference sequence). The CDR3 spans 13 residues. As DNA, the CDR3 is TGTGCCAGTTGCTTTGGGACTAGAGGCATTCAGTACTTC. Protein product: CASCFGTRGIQYF.

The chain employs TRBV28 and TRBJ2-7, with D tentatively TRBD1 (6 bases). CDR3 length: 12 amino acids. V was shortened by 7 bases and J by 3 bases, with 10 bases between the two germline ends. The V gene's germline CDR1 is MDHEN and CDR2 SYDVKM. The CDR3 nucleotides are TGTGCCAGCACCAGGGGCGACTACGAGCAGTACTTC. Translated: CASTRGDYEQYF.

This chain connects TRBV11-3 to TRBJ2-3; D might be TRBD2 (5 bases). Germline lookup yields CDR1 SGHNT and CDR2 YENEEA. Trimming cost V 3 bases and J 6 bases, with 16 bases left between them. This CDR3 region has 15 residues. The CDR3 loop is CASSLGFGVEDTQYF. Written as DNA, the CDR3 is TGTGCCAGCAGCTTGGGTTTCGGGGTAGAGGATACGCAGTATTTT.

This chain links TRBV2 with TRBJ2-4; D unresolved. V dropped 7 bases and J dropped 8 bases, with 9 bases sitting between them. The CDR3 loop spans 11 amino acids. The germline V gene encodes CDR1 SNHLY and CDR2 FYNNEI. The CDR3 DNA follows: TGTGCCAGCACCCCCTGGGACATTCAGTACTTC. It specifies CASTPWDIQYF.

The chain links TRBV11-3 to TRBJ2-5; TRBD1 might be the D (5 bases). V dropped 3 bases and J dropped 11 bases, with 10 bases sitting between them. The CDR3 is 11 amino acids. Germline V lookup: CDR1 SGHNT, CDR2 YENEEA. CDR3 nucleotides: TGTGCCAGCAGCTTCGACAGAGAGCAGTACTTC. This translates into CASSFDREQYF.

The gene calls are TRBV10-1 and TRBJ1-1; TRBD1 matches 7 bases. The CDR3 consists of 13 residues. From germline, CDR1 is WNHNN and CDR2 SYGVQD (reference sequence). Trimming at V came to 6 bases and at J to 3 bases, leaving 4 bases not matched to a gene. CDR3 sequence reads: CASRGRGDTEAFF. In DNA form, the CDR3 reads TGCGCCAGCAGAGGCAGGGGGGACACTGAAGCTTTCTTT.

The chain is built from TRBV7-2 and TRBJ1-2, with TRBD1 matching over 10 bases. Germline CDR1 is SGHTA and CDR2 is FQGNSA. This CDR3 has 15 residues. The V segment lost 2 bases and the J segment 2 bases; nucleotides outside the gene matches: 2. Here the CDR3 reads CASSLLTGGNYGYTF. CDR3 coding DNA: TGTGCCAGCAGCTTACTGACAGGGGGCAACTATGGCTACACCTTC.

CDR3 amino acids: CASSLSRLSNTEAFF. CDR3 bases: TGTGCCAGCAGCTTAAGTAGGCTCTCGAACACTGAAGCTTTCTTT. This sequence joins TRBV7-8 and TRBJ1-1; no clear D gene. Trimming left V 2 bases short and J 1 base short, with 11 bases between. Per the germline V gene, CDR1 is SGHVS and CDR2 is FQNEAQ. This CDR3 is 15 amino acids long. Looking up the rest from reference TRBV7-8 and TRBJ1-1 gives the full variable domain: GAGVSQSPRYKVAKRGQDVALRCDPISGHVSLFWYQQALGQGPEFLTYFQNEAQLDKSGLPSDRFFAERPEGSVSTLKIQRTQQEDSAVYLCASSLSRLSNTEAFFGQGTRLTVV.

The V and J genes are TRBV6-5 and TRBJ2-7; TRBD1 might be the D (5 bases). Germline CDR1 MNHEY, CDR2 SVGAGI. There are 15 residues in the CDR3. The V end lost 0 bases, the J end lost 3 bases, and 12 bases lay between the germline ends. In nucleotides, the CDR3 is TGTGCCAGCAGTTACTCGAATCAGGGTAACTACGAGCAGTACTTC. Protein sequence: CASSYSNQGNYEQYF.

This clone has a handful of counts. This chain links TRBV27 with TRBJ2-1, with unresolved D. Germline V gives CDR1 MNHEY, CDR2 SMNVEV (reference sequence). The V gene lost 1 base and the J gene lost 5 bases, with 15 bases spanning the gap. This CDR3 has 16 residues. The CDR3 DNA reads TGTGCCAGCAGTTTATTCGCTGAAACGGCGGACAATGAGCAGTTCTTC. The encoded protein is CASSLFAETADNEQFF.